The rows below give T cell receptor beta chains drawn from one sample of a study of shared clonotypes between healthy human individuals. Some clones are missing from TCRdb's copy, which holds only in-frame ones; the method was immunoSEQ multiplex PCR. Of roughly 2.4 million clones listed, roughly 95% are singletons. Source material: naive CD4+ T cells sorted from blood. The receptors derive from a young man in good health. Both conserved end residues are part of each CDR3. The order of the fields is J gene, V gene, clone size, D gene, CDR3 protein, CDR3 DNA. D genes are given only for firm matches. Clone size, where shown, is once, few, many, or a class for clones that have expanded.

J: TRBJ1-5; V: TRBV19; size: -; D: -; CDR3: CASKGGPNQPQHF; DNA: TGTGCCAGTAAAGGGGGTCCAAATCAGCCCCAGCATTTT
J: TRBJ1-5; V: TRBV19; size: once; D: -; CDR3: CASSITGYSNQPQHF; DNA: TGTGCCAGTAGTATAACAGGTTATAGCAATCAGCCCCAGCATTTT
J: TRBJ2-5; V: TRBV5-1; size: -; D: -; CDR3: CASSLRPGQTQYF; DNA: TGCGCCAGCAGCTTGAGACCGGGACAGACCCAGTACTTC
J: TRBJ1-5; V: TRBV28; size: -; D: -; CDR3: CATAEGVVLAQHF; DNA: TGTGCCACGGCCGAAGGGGTGGTGCTGGCCCAGCATTTT
J: TRBJ1-5; V: TRBV2; size: -; D: TRBD1; CDR3: CASSQQGAPSNQPQHF; DNA: TGTGCCAGCAGTCAACAGGGGGCTCCTAGCAATCAGCCCCAGCATTTT
J: TRBJ2-1; V: TRBV5-1; size: -; D: TRBD2; CDR3: CASSPGGTSGPNEQFF; DNA: TGCGCCAGCAGCCCCGGAGGGACTAGCGGTCCCAATGAGCAGTTCTTC
J: TRBJ2-7; V: TRBV7-2; size: -; D: -; CDR3: CASSLGGGVLYEQYF; DNA: TGTGCCAGCAGCTTAGGAGGAGGGGTACTCTACGAGCAGTACTTC
J: TRBJ2-4; V: TRBV4-1; size: once; D: -; CDR3: CASSQAWQYKNIQYF; DNA: TGCGCCAGCAGCCAAGCTTGGCAGTACAAAAACATTCAGTACTTC
J: TRBJ2-3; V: TRBV11-2; size: -; D: -; CDR3: CASSPSIAARADTQYF; DNA: TGTGCCAGCAGCCCTAGCATCGCGGCCCGGGCGGATACGCAGTATTTT
J: TRBJ2-1; V: TRBV5-1; size: -; D: TRBD2; CDR3: CASSLAASGGYNEQFF; DNA: TGCGCCAGCAGCTTGGCCGCTAGCGGGGGCTACAATGAGCAGTTCTTC
J: TRBJ2-7; V: TRBV19; size: -; D: TRBD2; CDR3: CASSKGTSGTYEQYF; DNA: TGTGCCAGTAGTAAGGGGACTAGCGGGACCTACGAGCAGTACTTC
J: TRBJ2-3; V: TRBV5-6; size: -; D: -; CDR3: CASSFVRAYTDTQYF; DNA: TGTGCCAGCAGCTTTGTCAGGGCCTACACAGATACGCAGTATTTT
J: TRBJ1-1; V: TRBV6-6; size: -; D: -; CDR3: CASSYQDSFEAFF; DNA: TGTGCCAGCAGTTACCAGGACAGTTTCGAAGCTTTCTTT
J: TRBJ2-5; V: TRBV10-1; size: -; D: -; CDR3: CATQRTEKETQYF; DNA: TGCGCCACCCAACGGACAGAAAAAGAGACCCAGTACTTC
J: TRBJ1-1; V: TRBV5-6; size: -; D: TRBD1; CDR3: CASSGRGRGTEAFF; DNA: TGTGCCAGCAGCGGCAGGGGGCGTGGCACTGAAGCTTTCTTT
J: TRBJ1-2; V: TRBV6-6; size: -; D: -; CDR3: CASSYSTPGYTF; DNA: TGTGCCAGCAGTTACTCGACGCCGGGCTACACCTTC
J: TRBJ1-1; V: TRBV10-3; size: -; D: -; CDR3: CAISESTGSYTEAFF; DNA: TGTGCCATCAGTGAGTCTACGGGCAGCTACACTGAAGCTTTCTTT
J: TRBJ1-1; V: TRBV28; size: -; D: -; CDR3: CASSLEARAFF; DNA: TGTGCCAGCAGTTTGGAGGCGCGAGCTTTCTTT
J: TRBJ2-5; V: TRBV2; size: -; D: TRBD2; CDR3: CASRAYERGQETQYF; DNA: TGTGCCAGCAGGGCTTATGAGCGGGGGCAGGAGACCCAGTACTTC
J: TRBJ2-3; V: TRBV10-1; size: -; D: -; CDR3: CASSSGYTDTQYF; DNA: TGCGCCAGCAGTAGCGGGTACACAGATACGCAGTATTTT
J: TRBJ1-6; V: TRBV11-3; size: -; D: TRBD1; CDR3: CASTRGNVWHSPLHF; DNA: TGTGCCAGCACCAGGGGGAACGTCTGGCATTCACCCCTCCACTTT
J: TRBJ2-3; V: TRBV12-5; size: -; D: TRBD2; CDR3: CASGFRTSGPTDTQYF; DNA: TGTGCTAGTGGTTTCCGAACTAGCGGCCCCACAGATACGCAGTATTTT
J: TRBJ1-4; V: TRBV5-1; size: -; D: TRBD1; CDR3: CASSIRQGPNEKLFF; DNA: TGCGCCAGCAGCATACGACAGGGCCCTAATGAAAAACTGTTTTTT
J: TRBJ1-2; V: TRBV10-3; size: -; D: -; CDR3: CAIRERDLGYTF; DNA: TGTGCCATCAGGGAAAGGGATCTCGGCTACACCTTC
J: TRBJ2-2; V: TRBV19; size: -; D: -; CDR3: CASSSDRVATGELFF; DNA: TGTGCCAGTAGTTCGGACCGGGTTGCCACCGGGGAGCTGTTTTTT
J: TRBJ1-5; V: TRBV6-6; size: -; D: TRBD1; CDR3: CASSSGQALMEPQHF; DNA: TGTGCCAGCAGTTCGGGACAGGCCTTGATGGAGCCCCAGCATTTT
J: TRBJ1-6; V: TRBV5-1; size: -; D: -; CDR3: CASSPLSGGDNSPLHF; DNA: TGCGCCAGCAGCCCTCTATCGGGGGGCGATAATTCACCCCTCCACTTT
J: TRBJ2-3; V: TRBV2; size: -; D: TRBD1; CDR3: CASSEWQGADTQYF; DNA: TGTGCCAGCAGTGAATGGCAGGGGGCAGATACGCAGTATTTT
J: TRBJ2-2; V: TRBV7-2; size: -; D: -; CDR3: CATRNTGELFF; DNA: TGTGCCACCCGGAACACCGGGGAGCTGTTTTTT
J: TRBJ2-7; V: TRBV4-1; size: -; D: -; CDR3: CASSLDLGGGTYEQYF; DNA: TGCGCCAGCAGCCTCGACTTGGGGGGTGGAACCTACGAGCAGTACTTC
J: TRBJ2-3; V: TRBV2; size: -; D: TRBD1; CDR3: CASSMGQEGSDTQYF; DNA: TGTGCCAGCAGCATGGGACAGGAAGGATCAGATACGCAGTATTTT
J: TRBJ1-4; V: TRBV9; size: -; D: TRBD1; CDR3: CASSAGQGSNEKLFF; DNA: TGTGCCAGCAGCGCCGGACAGGGGTCTAATGAAAAACTGTTTTTT
J: TRBJ1-1; V: TRBV5-4; size: -; D: -; CDR3: CASSLAGEGTEAFF; DNA: TGTGCCAGCAGCTTGGCTGGGGAAGGTACTGAAGCTTTCTTT
J: TRBJ2-3; V: TRBV6-5; size: -; D: -; CDR3: CAISDLGDTQYF; DNA: TGTGCCATCAGTGATCTCGGAGATACGCAGTATTTT
J: TRBJ1-6; V: TRBV27; size: -; D: TRBD1; CDR3: CASSPGTGGSYNSPLHF; DNA: TGTGCCAGCAGTCCCGGGACAGGGGGGTCCTATAATTCACCCCTCCACTTT
J: TRBJ2-7; V: TRBV5-4; size: -; D: TRBD1; CDR3: CASSFGQGANSYEQYF; DNA: TGTGCCAGCAGCTTTGGACAGGGGGCAAACTCCTACGAGCAGTACTTC
J: TRBJ2-7; V: TRBV30; size: -; D: -; CDR3: CAWSPGNIGKQYF; DNA: TGTGCCTGGAGTCCCGGGAACATTGGTAAGCAGTACTTC
J: TRBJ1-1; V: TRBV30; size: -; D: -; CDR3: CAWSVGKKDTEAFF; DNA: TGTGCCTGGAGTGTAGGAAAGAAGGACACTGAAGCTTTCTTT
J: TRBJ1-5; V: TRBV27; size: -; D: -; CDR3: CASRGDLNQPQHF; DNA: TGTGCCTCCCGGGGGGACCTTAATCAGCCCCAGCATTTT
J: TRBJ1-5; V: TRBV27; size: -; D: TRBD1; CDR3: CASRGQGNNQPQHF; DNA: TGTGCCAGCAGGGGACAGGGGAACAATCAGCCCCAGCATTTT
J: TRBJ2-3; V: TRBV11-2; size: -; D: TRBD1; CDR3: CASSLDRVADTQYF; DNA: TGTGCCAGCAGCTTGGACAGGGTTGCAGATACGCAGTATTTT
J: TRBJ2-5; V: TRBV18; size: -; D: TRBD2; CDR3: CASSPKWTSGDQEETQYF; DNA: TGTGCCAGCTCACCAAAATGGACTAGCGGGGACCAAGAAGAGACCCAGTACTTC
J: TRBJ2-7; V: TRBV28; size: -; D: TRBD2; CDR3: CASSLGAGAYEQYF; DNA: TGTGCCAGCAGTTTGGGAGCGGGGGCCTACGAGCAGTACTTC
J: TRBJ2-5; V: TRBV30; size: -; D: -; CDR3: CAWSPFIPREETQYF; DNA: TGTGCCTGGAGTCCCTTTATACCAAGGGAAGAGACCCAGTACTTC
J: TRBJ1-1; V: TRBV18; size: -; D: -; CDR3: CASSPYNTEAFF; DNA: TGTGCCAGCTCACCCTATAACACTGAAGCTTTCTTT
J: TRBJ1-1; V: TRBV9; size: -; D: -; CDR3: CASSVGGQNTEAFF; DNA: TGTGCCAGCAGCGTAGGGGGCCAGAACACTGAAGCTTTCTTT
J: TRBJ1-4; V: TRBV2; size: -; D: TRBD1; CDR3: CASSGQGATNEKLFF; DNA: TGTGCCAGCAGTGGACAGGGAGCAACTAATGAAAAACTGTTTTTT
J: TRBJ2-7; V: TRBV11-2; size: -; D: TRBD1; CDR3: CASSSTGADEQYF; DNA: TGTGCCAGCAGCTCCACAGGGGCGGACGAGCAGTACTTC
J: TRBJ2-2; V: TRBV7-2; size: -; D: TRBD2; CDR3: CASSLSGRNTGELFF; DNA: TGTGCCAGCAGCCTTAGCGGGAGGAACACCGGGGAGCTGTTTTTT
J: TRBJ2-1; V: TRBV5-6; size: -; D: TRBD2; CDR3: CASSSPGAGRYNEQFF; DNA: TGTGCCAGCAGCTCCCCGGGAGCGGGACGGTACAATGAGCAGTTCTTC
J: TRBJ2-5; V: TRBV11-3; size: -; D: -; CDR3: CASSFGAKEGTQYF; DNA: TGTGCCAGCAGCTTCGGGGCTAAAGAAGGGACCCAGTACTTC
J: TRBJ1-6; V: TRBV7-9; size: -; D: -; CDR3: CASSLVSGPLHF; DNA: TGTGCCAGCAGCTTGGTATCTGGGCCCCTCCACTTT
J: TRBJ1-1; V: TRBV6-1; size: -; D: -; CDR3: CASRLNTEAFF; DNA: TGTGCCAGCAGATTGAACACTGAAGCTTTCTTT
J: TRBJ2-7; V: TRBV15; size: -; D: TRBD2; CDR3: CATSRAGYSGRANEQYF; DNA: TGTGCCACCAGCAGAGCTGGATATAGCGGGAGGGCCAACGAGCAGTACTTC
J: TRBJ1-2; V: TRBV6-5; size: -; D: -; CDR3: CASSYSSTRDYGYTF; DNA: TGTGCCAGCAGTTACTCGTCCACCCGGGACTATGGCTACACCTTC
J: TRBJ1-1; V: TRBV6-1; size: -; D: TRBD1; CDR3: CASIASGQLNTEAFF; DNA: TGTGCCAGCATCGCGTCGGGACAGTTGAACACTGAAGCTTTCTTT
J: TRBJ2-2; V: TRBV18; size: -; D: -; CDR3: CASSPMRQGGGELFF; DNA: TGTGCCAGCTCACCAATGAGACAGGGAGGCGGGGAGCTGTTTTTT
J: TRBJ2-5; V: TRBV2; size: -; D: -; CDR3: CASRLGETQYF; DNA: TGTGCCAGCAGACTAGGAGAGACCCAGTACTTC
J: TRBJ2-7; V: TRBV5-1; size: -; D: -; CDR3: CASSFGTGLDEQYF; DNA: TGCGCCAGCAGCTTTGGAACAGGGCTGGACGAGCAGTACTTC
J: TRBJ2-6; V: TRBV28; size: -; D: -; CDR3: CASSFSGANVLTF; DNA: TGTGCCAGCAGTTTCTCTGGGGCCAACGTCCTGACTTTC